Each of the 13 T cell receptor beta chains below was sequenced from the same sample in a study of blood T cells in healthy people across ages. For the second PCR, which ran for about 7 to 11 cycles, a sample-barcoded 5' primer and a J-beta primer mix were used. MiXCR, run by TCRdb on the 5' RACE reads, gives a single entry per CDR3 protein. Among roughly 1.4 million distinct CDR3 sequences listed, approximately 59% were seen once. The material sequenced was blood. The origin of the receptors is a man aged 18 to 30 in good health.

The V gene is TRBV5-1, the J gene TRBJ2-5; 9 bases line up with TRBD1. Per germline, CDR1 SGHRS and CDR2 YFSETQ. This CDR3 is built from 14 residues. V trimming: 4 bases; J trimming: 13 bases; junction bases outside the gene matches: 14. The CDR3 nucleotides read TGCGCCAGCAGCCTCCCGGACAGGGGCACCGGATGGTACTTC. Translation: CASSLPDRGTGWYF.

The gene calls are TRBV5-1 and TRBJ2-7; 10 bases are a match to TRBD1. The CDR3 is 16 residues long. CDR1 is SGHRS, CDR2 YFSETQ, per germline. The junction had 13 bases not matched to a gene; V was cut back by 4 bases and J by 6 bases. In nucleotides, the CDR3 is TGCGCCAGCAGCATGGCACTAGGGACAGGGGCAGCCGAGCAGTACTTC. This sequence encodes CASSMALGTGAAEQYF.

The rearrangement links TRBV20-1 to TRBJ2-5, with 10 nucleotides matching TRBD2. Germline V gene sequence: CDR1 DFQATT, CDR2 SNEGSKA (reference sequence). The CDR3 is 13 amino acids. After removal of 4 bases from V and 11 bases from J, the junction contained 10 bases not matched to a gene. The CDR3 loop is CSAIPSSGSGQYF. DNA of the CDR3: TGCAGTGCTATCCCCTCTAGCGGGAGCGGACAGTACTTC.

Here the CDR3 reads CASTGTEQFF. In nucleotides, the CDR3 is TGCGCCAGCACCGGGACAGAGCAGTTCTTC. The chain links TRBV5-1 to TRBJ2-1, with a tentative D call TRBD1 (6 bases). Trimming cost V 6 bases and J 10 bases, with 8 bases left between them. The CDR3 is 10 amino acids. Germline-derived CDR1 and CDR2 are SGHRS and YFSETQ.

This clonotype has just a few counts. The chain has TRBV10-3 and TRBJ1-5; no reliable D call. Trimming shortened V by 0 bases and J by 3 bases, and 9 bases separated the two germline ends. Germline V gene data show CDR1 as ENHRY and CDR2 as SYGVKD. The CDR3 loop spans 15 amino acids. DNA for the CDR3: TGTGCCATCAGTGAGTCGCTCGCAGACAATCAGCCCCAGCATTTT. Translating it yields CAISESLADNQPQHF.

This clonotype was observed once. The chain links TRBV18 to TRBJ2-7; D is ambiguous. The end of the DNA aligns better with TRBJ2-5, so the J call may be wrong. There are 13 residues in the CDR3. In germline, CDR1 is KGHSH, CDR2 LQKENI. The CDR3 loop reads CASSPNSDETQYF. As DNA, the CDR3 is TGTGCCAGCTCACCAAATTCAGATGAGACCCAGTACTTC.

The chain employs TRBV4-3 and TRBJ2-4; D not certain. The closer fit of TRBJ2-7 to the DNA end suggests the J call may be wrong. Per germline, CDR1 LGHNA and CDR2 YSLEER. The CDR3 extends over 16 amino acids. CDR3 DNA: TGCGCCAGCAGCCAAGTTTCAACTACCGGAACCTACGAGCAGTACTTC. It translates to CASSQVSTTGTYEQYF.

In this sample, this clonotype turned up a few times. The chain joins TRBV6-1 to TRBJ1-1; D gene unclear. Trimming cost V 0 bases and J 0 bases, with 8 bases left between them. Germline values: CDR1 MNHNS, CDR2 SASEGT. The CDR3 extends over 15 amino acids. The CDR3 DNA reads TGTGCCAGCAGTGAAGCTAACGGGCTGAACACTGAAGCTTTCTTT. Protein: CASSEANGLNTEAFF.

The gene calls are TRBV9 and TRBJ2-1; D tentatively fits TRBD1 or TRBD2 (5 bases each). This CDR3 is built from 14 residues. Germline CDR1 SGDLS, CDR2 YYNGEE. Trimming cost V 1 base and J 7 bases, with 12 bases left between them. This chain's CDR3 is CASSVLVEGNEQFF. CDR3 nucleotide sequence: TGTGCCAGCAGCGTACTAGTCGAGGGGAATGAGCAGTTCTTC. The full variable domain, its missing parts supplied by reference TRBV9 and TRBJ2-1, is DSGVTQTPKHLITATGQRVTLRCSPRSGDLSVYWYQQSLDQGLQFLIQYYNGEERAKGNILERFSAQQFPDLHSELNLSSLELGDSALYFCASSVLVEGNEQFFGPGTRLTVL.

The gene calls are TRBV7-2 and TRBJ2-5, with D maybe TRBD2 (5 bases). The end of the DNA fits TRBJ2-7 better, so the J call may be wrong. CDR1 and CDR2 from the germline V gene are SGHTA and FQGNSA. The length of the CDR3 is 15 residues. CDR3 bases: TGTGCCAGCAGCCCTAGCTGGCGAAGCTCCTACGAGCAGTACTTC. Translation: CASSPSWRSSYEQYF.

The chain joins TRBV27 to TRBJ2-6, with D maybe TRBD1 (6 bases). Germline lookup yields CDR1 MNHEY and CDR2 SMNVEV (reference sequence). This CDR3 has 14 amino acids. The ends were cut back, 7 bases at V and 9 bases at J, with 16 bases in the middle. CDR3 DNA sequence: TGTGCCAGCATTTTCCTACAGGGTGACAACGTCCTGACTTTC. Amino acids: CASIFLQGDNVLTF.

CDR3 bases: TGTGCCAGCAGTTCTGACCGGGGCTATGGGGGGAACACTGAAGCTTTCTTT. This encodes CASSSDRGYGGNTEAFF. V is TRBV6-6 and J is TRBJ1-1; TRBD1 is a possible D gene (5 bases). Looked up from germline, CDR1 is MNHNY and CDR2 is SVGAGI (reference sequence). Trimming removed 4 bases from V and 1 base from J, with 19 bases in between. CDR3 length: 17 amino acids.

CDR3: CASSLVVLVQADTQYF. Written as DNA, the CDR3 is TGCGCCAGCAGCTTGGTGGTATTAGTTCAGGCAGATACGCAGTATTTT. J is TRBJ2-3 and V is TRBV5-1; D remains ambiguous. Trimming shortened V by 0 bases and J by 4 bases, and 15 bases separated the two germline ends. Germline V gene lookup returns CDR1 SGHRS and CDR2 YFSETQ. The CDR3 has 16 amino acids.